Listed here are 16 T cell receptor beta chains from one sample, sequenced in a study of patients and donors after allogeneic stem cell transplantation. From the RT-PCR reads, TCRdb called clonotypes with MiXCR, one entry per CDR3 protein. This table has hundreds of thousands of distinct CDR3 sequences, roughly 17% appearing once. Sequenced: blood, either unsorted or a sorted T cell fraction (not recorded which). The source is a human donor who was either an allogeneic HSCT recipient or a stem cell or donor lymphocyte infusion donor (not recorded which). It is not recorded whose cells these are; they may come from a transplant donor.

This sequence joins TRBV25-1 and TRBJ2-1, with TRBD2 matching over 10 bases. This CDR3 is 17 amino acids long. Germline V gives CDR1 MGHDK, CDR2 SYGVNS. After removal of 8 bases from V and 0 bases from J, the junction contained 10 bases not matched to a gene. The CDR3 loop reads CASVQGLASSSYNEQFF. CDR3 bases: TGTGCCAGCGTACAGGGACTAGCGTCGAGCTCCTACAATGAGCAGTTCTTC.

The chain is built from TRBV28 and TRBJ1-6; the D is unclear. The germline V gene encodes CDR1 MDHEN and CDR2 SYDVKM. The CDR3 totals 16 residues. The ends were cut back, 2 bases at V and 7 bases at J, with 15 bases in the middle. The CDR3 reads CASSLRTPRGNSPLHF. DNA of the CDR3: TGTGCCAGCAGTTTAAGGACCCCCCGCGGCAATTCACCCCTCCACTTT.

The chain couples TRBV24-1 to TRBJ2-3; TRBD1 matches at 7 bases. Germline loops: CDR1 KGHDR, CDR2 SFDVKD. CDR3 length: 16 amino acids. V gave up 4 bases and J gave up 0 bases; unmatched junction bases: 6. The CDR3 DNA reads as TGTGCCACCAGTGACGAGACAGGGTCTAGCACAGATACGCAGTATTTT. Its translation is CATSDETGSSTDTQYF.

The CDR3 loop reads CASSLVGAAEKLFF. CDR3 nucleotides: TGTGCCAGCAGCTTAGTAGGGGCGGCTGAAAAACTGTTTTTT. This sequence joins TRBV7-9 and TRBJ1-4, with a tentative D call TRBD1 (5 bases). V was pared by 1 base and J by 7 bases, with 10 bases between. Germline-derived CDR1 and CDR2 are SEHNR and FQNEAQ (reference sequence). This CDR3 comprises 14 residues.

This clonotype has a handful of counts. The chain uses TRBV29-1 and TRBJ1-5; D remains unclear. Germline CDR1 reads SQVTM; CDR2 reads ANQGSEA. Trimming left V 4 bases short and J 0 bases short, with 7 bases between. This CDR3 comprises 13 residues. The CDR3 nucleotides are TGCAGCGTTGCCTCACATAGCAATCAGCCCCAGCATTTT. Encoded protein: CSVASHSNQPQHF.

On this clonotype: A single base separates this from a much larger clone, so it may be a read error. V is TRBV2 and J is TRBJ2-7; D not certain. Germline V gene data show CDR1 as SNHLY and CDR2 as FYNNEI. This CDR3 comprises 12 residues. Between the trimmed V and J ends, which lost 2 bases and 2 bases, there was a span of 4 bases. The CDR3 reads CASSEQTYEQYF. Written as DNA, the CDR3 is TGTGCCAGCAGTGAACAGACCTACGAGCAGTACTTC.

The CDR3 DNA follows: TGCAGTGCTACCATAATAGGGTACCAAGAGACCCAGTACTTC. Protein sequence: CSATIIGYQETQYF. The rearrangement links TRBV20-1 to TRBJ2-5; no reliable D call. In germline, CDR1 is DFQATT, CDR2 SNEGSKA (reference sequence). V lost 4 bases and J 0 bases, leaving 12 bases between the germline ends. The CDR3 runs to 14 residues.

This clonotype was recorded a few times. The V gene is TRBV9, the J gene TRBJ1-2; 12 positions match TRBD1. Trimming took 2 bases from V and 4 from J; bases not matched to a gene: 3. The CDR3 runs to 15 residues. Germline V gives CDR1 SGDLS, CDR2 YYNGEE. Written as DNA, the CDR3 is TGTGCCAGCAGCGTGGGACAGGGGGCTCTCTATGGCTACACCTTC. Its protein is CASSVGQGALYGYTF.

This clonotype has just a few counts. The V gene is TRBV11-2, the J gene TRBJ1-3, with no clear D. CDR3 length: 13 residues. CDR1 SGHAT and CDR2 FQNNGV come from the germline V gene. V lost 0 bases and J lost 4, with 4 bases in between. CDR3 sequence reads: CASSLDPGNTIYF. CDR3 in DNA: TGTGCCAGCAGCTTAGATCCCGGAAACACCATATATTTT.

The CDR3 DNA reads TGTGCCAGCAGTGTTTCGGGTGACTACGAGCAGTACTTC. Residues: CASSVSGDYEQYF. The V call is TRBV2, the J call TRBJ2-7; D is uncertain. Germline V gives CDR1 SNHLY, CDR2 FYNNEI. The CDR3 runs 13 residues. V lost 4 bases and J 3 bases, leaving 10 bases between the germline ends. Full variable domain (rest looked up from reference TRBV2 and TRBJ2-7): EPEVTQTPSHQVTQMGQEVILRCVPISNHLYFYWYRQILGQKVEFLVSFYNNEISEKSEIFDDQFSVERPDGSNFTLKIRSTKLEDSAMYFCASSVSGDYEQYFGPGTRLTVT.

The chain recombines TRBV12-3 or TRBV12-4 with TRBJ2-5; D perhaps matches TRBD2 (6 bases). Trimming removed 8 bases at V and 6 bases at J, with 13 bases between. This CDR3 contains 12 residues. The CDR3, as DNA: TGTGCCAGCGCCCCGGGGAGGCAGACCCAGTACTTC. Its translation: CASAPGRQTQYF.

CDR3: CASSVELTSYNEQFF. The CDR3 bases are TGTGCCAGCAGCGTAGAACTGACCTCCTACAATGAGCAGTTCTTC. The chain is built from TRBV9 and TRBJ2-1; D not certain. The CDR3 contains 15 residues. Trimming shortened V by 0 bases and J by 0 bases, and 7 bases separated the two germline ends. The germline CDR1 and CDR2 sequences are SGDLS and YYNGEE. The variable domain in full, completed from reference TRBV9 and TRBJ2-1, reads DSGVTQTPKHLITATGQRVTLRCSPRSGDLSVYWYQQSLDQGLQFLIQYYNGEERAKGNILERFSAQQFPDLHSELNLSSLELGDSALYFCASSVELTSYNEQFFGPGTRLTVL.

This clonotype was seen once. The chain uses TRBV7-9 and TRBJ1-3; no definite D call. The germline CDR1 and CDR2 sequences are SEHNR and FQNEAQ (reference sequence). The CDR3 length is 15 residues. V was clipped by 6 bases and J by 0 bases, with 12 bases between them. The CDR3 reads CASSFLTFSGNTIYF. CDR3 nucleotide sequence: TGTGCCAGCAGTTTTCTGACATTCTCTGGAAACACCATATATTTT.

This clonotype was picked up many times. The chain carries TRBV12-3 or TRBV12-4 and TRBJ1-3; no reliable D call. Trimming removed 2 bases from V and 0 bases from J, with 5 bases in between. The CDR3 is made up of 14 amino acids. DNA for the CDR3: TGTGCCAGCAGTTTAAGGTCCTCTGGAAACACCATATATTTT. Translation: CASSLRSSGNTIYF.

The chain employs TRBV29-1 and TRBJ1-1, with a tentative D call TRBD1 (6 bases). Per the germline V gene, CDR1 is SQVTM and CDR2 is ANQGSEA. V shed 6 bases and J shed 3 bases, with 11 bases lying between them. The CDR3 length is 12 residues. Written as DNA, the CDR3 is TGCAGCGTCGCGGACAGACACACTGAAGCTTTCTTT. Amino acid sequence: CSVADRHTEAFF.

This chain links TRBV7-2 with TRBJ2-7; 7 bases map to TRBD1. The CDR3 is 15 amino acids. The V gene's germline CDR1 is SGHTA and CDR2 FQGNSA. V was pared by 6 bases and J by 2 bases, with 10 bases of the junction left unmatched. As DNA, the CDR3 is TGTGCCAGCAGTCCCGTCGGGACAGTCGCCTACGAGCAGTACTTC. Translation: CASSPVGTVAYEQYF.